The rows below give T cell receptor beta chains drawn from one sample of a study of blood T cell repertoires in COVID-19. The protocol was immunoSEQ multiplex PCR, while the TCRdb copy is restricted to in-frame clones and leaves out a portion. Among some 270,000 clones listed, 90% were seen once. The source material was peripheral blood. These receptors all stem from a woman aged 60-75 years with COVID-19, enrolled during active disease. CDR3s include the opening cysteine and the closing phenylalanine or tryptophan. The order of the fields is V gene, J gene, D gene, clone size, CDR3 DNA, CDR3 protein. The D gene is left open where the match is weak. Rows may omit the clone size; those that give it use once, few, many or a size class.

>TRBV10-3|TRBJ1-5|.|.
TGTGCCACCCACAATAGGGACAACTATAGCAATCAGCCCCAGCATTTT
CATHNRDNYSNQPQHF
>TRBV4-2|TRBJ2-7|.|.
TGTGCCAGCAGCCAAGATAAAGGCACAGCCGAATCCTACGAGCAGTACTTC
CASSQDKGTAESYEQYF
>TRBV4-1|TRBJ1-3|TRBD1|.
TGCGCCAGCAGCCAACCGGGACAGAAAGGAAACACCATATATTTT
CASSQPGQKGNTIYF
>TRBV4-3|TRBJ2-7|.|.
TGCGCCAGCAGCCAGACGGGCGGGCGAACCTACGAGCAGTACTTC
CASSQTGGRTYEQYF
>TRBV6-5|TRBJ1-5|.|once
TGTGCCAGCAGTTCAGTTCAGCCCCAGCATTTT
CASSSVQPQHF
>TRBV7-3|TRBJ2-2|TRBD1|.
TGTGCCAGCAGCAAAGGGACAGGGATTCAGATCGGGGAGCTGTTTTTT
CASSKGTGIQIGELFF
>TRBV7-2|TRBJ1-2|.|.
TGTGCCAGCAGCTTGAACGGGGGAACAGACTATGGCTACACCTTC
CASSLNGGTDYGYTF
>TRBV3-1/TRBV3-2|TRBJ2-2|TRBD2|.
TGTGCCAGCAGCAGACTAGCGGGTCCGAACACCGGGGAGCTGTTTTTT
CASSRLAGPNTGELFF
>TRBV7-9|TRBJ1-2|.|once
TGTGCCAGCAGCTTGGGAGATGGCTACACCTTC
CASSLGDGYTF
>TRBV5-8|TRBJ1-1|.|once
TGTGCCAGCAGCTTGGCAAGCATGAACACTGAAGCTTTCTTT
CASSLASMNTEAFF
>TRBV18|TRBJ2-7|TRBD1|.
TGTGCCAGCTCACCAGGGACAGGGGACTACGAGCAGTACTTC
CASSPGTGDYEQYF
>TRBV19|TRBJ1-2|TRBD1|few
TGTGCCTCAAATTCGGGACAGGGGGCCTATGGCTACACCTTC
CASNSGQGAYGYTF
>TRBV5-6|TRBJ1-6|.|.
TGTGCCAGCAGCTTCCCCATGGGAGTCTATAATTCACCCCTCCACTTT
CASSFPMGVYNSPLHF
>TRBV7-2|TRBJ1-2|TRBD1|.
TGTGCCAGCAGCTCGTCGACAGGGGATAATGGCTACACCTTC
CASSSSTGDNGYTF
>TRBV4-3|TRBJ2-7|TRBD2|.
TGCGCCAGCAGCCAAGATTCAGTACTAGCGGTCTCCTACGAGCAGTACTTC
CASSQDSVLAVSYEQYF
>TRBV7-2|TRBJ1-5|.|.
TGTGCCAGCAGCTCGACCGGGACATCAGATCAGCCCCAGCATTTT
CASSSTGTSDQPQHF
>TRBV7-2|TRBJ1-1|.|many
TGTGCCAGCAGTTTTGGGGAGAGCACTGAAGCTTTCTTT
CASSFGESTEAFF
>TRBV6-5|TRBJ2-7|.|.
TGTGCCAGCAGTAAGGGGCCTTCCTACGAGCAGTACTTC
CASSKGPSYEQYF
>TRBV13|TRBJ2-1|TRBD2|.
TGTGCCAGCAGCTTAACTCTAGCGGGGGGATTTAATGAGCAGTTCTTC
CASSLTLAGGFNEQFF
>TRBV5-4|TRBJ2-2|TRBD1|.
TGTGCCAGCAGCCGGGACAGGGGTGGCGGGGAGCTGTTTTTT
CASSRDRGGGELFF
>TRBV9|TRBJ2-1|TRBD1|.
TGTGCCAGCAGCCCGAGAGGGGGCTCGCACGACAATGAGCAGTTCTTC
CASSPRGGSHDNEQFF
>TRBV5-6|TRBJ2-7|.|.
TGTGCCAGCAGCTTGATTGGGGCCCCCTACGAGCAGTACTTC
CASSLIGAPYEQYF
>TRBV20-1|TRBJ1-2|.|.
TGCAGTGCTAGTTATACAGGTGGGCTCCTTGGCTACACCTTC
CSASYTGGLLGYTF
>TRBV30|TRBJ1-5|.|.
TGTGCCTGGAGTGCTGGGCAATATAGCAATCAGCCCCAGCATTTT
CAWSAGQYSNQPQHF
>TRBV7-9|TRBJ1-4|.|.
TGTGCCAGCAGCTTTCTGTCGGGGTCTAATGAAAAACTGTTTTTT
CASSFLSGSNEKLFF
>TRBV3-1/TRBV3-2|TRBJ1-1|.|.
TGTGCCAGCAGCCAAGTGGCAGGGATAGAAGCTTTCTTT
CASSQVAGIEAFF
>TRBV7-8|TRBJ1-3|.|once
TGTGCCAGCTCACCCCGGGGTTTTCCCAGCACCATATATTTT
CASSPRGFPSTIYF
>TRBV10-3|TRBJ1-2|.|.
TGTGCCATCAGCCGGGGGACCGAAGATGGCTACACCTTC
CAISRGTEDGYTF
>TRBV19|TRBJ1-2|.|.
TGTGCCAGTAGTATTCCCGGACGGGATCCGAAAGGCTACACCTTC
CASSIPGRDPKGYTF
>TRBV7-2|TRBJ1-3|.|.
TGTGCCAGCACCCTAGGGCGGACAGCAGGAAACACCATATATTTT
CASTLGRTAGNTIYF
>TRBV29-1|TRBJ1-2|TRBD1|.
TGCAGCACCGACGACAGGGGTAACTATGGCTACACCTTC
CSTDDRGNYGYTF
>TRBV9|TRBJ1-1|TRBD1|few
TGTGCCAGCAGCGGCGGGACAGGAGGGAACACTGAAGCTTTCTTT
CASSGGTGGNTEAFF
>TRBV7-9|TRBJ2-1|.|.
TGTGCCAGCAGCCTTGTCCTTAGCGATGAGCAGTTCTTC
CASSLVLSDEQFF
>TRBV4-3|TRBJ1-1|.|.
TGCGCCAGCAGCCATGACAGAGTGAACACTGAAGCTTTCTTT
CASSHDRVNTEAFF
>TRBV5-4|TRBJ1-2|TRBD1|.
TGTGCCAGCAGCTTGGAGGACAGGTTGCATGGCTACACCTTC
CASSLEDRLHGYTF
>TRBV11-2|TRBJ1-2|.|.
TGTGCCAGCAGCCCACTCGCCGGGAGTGGCTACACCTTC
CASSPLAGSGYTF
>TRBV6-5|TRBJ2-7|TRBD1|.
TGTGCCAGCATCTCGCCGGGACAGGGTTTTGGCGAGCAGTACTTC
CASISPGQGFGEQYF
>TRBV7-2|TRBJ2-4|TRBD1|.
TGTGCCAGCAGCCTAGCCGGACCAGGACAGGGCAAAAACATTCAGTACTTC
CASSLAGPGQGKNIQYF
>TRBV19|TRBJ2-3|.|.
TGTGCCAGTACCCTGGAGGGGGCGGGCACAGATACGCAGTATTTT
CASTLEGAGTDTQYF
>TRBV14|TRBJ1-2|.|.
TGTGCCAGCAGCCAACCAGGGCTATCCTATGGCTACACCTTC
CASSQPGLSYGYTF
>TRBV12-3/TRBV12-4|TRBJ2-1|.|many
TGTGCCAGCAGTTTGTGGCATGTTAATGAGCAGTTCTTC
CASSLWHVNEQFF
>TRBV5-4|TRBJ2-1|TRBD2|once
TGTGCCAGCAGCTTCTCGCTAGCGGGGGCCCTTGGGCACAATGAGCAGTTCTTC
CASSFSLAGALGHNEQFF
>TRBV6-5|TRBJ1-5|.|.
TGTGCCAGCGTGGCAGGGGCTCTAAATCAGCCCCAGCATTTT
CASVAGALNQPQHF
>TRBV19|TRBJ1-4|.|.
TGTGCCAGTAGTATCGAAAGCCTGAATGAAAAACTGTTTTTT
CASSIESLNEKLFF
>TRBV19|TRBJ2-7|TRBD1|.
TGTGCCAGTAGTGTCCCCGGGACAGGGAGTTACGAGCAGTACTTC
CASSVPGTGSYEQYF
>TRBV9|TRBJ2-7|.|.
TGTGCCAGCAGCGTAGGGGTTTTGGCAGGGTCCTACGAGCAGTACTTC
CASSVGVLAGSYEQYF
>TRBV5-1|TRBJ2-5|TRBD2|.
TGCGCCAGCAGCCTAAGACCCCCTAGCGGGGGGGCTCGAGAGACCCAGTACTTC
CASSLRPPSGGARETQYF
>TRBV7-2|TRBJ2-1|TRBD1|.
TGTGCCAGCAGCGCCCTGGGACAGGGGGCTTACAATGAGCAGTTCTTC
CASSALGQGAYNEQFF
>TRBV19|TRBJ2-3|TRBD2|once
TGTGCCAGTAGTCTTCGGGGGGGATACACAGATACGCAGTATTTT
CASSLRGGYTDTQYF
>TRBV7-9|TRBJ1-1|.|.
TGTGCCAGCAGCTTAGGCTCCTTGAGGGGGACCTTGAACACTGAAGCTTTCTTT
CASSLGSLRGTLNTEAFF
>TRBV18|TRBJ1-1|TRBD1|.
TGTGCCAGCTCACCAGCGACAGGGGGCGAATGGCGAGAAGCTTTCTTT
CASSPATGGEWREAFF
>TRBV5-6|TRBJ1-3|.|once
TGTGCCAGCAGCTCCGGGTTCTCTGGAAACACCATATATTTT
CASSSGFSGNTIYF